Listed here are 13 T cell receptor beta chains from one sample, sequenced in a study of T cell repertoires in cytomegalovirus infection. TCRdb reprocessed the reads via MiXCR and lists one record per CDR3 protein. The sample consists of over 150,000 distinct CDR3 sequences, roughly 17% of them appearing once. What was sequenced was CD8+ T cells from PBMCs. These receptors were obtained from a human donor in good health (CMV status not recorded). Some clones in this sample may be carry-over from other donors' samples.

Many counts were recorded for this clonotype. The rearrangement links TRBV7-2 to TRBJ2-7; D might be TRBD2 (5 bases). Germline V lookup: CDR1 SGHTA, CDR2 FQGNSA. The CDR3 covers 12 residues. The ends were cut back, 1 base at V and 4 bases at J, with 5 bases in the middle. This CDR3 is CASSLGEYEQYF. DNA of the CDR3: TGTGCCAGCAGCTTAGGGGAGTACGAGCAGTACTTC.

The genes are TRBV4-1 and TRBJ1-2; weak D call: TRBD1 (6 bases). The germline CDR1 and CDR2 sequences are MGHRA and YSYEKL. V lost 0 bases to trimming and J lost 4 bases, with 18 bases between them. This CDR3 is built from 17 residues. This CDR3 reads CASSQDGIDRRLYGYTF. CDR3 DNA sequence: TGCGCCAGCAGCCAAGATGGTATCGACAGGAGACTCTATGGCTACACCTTC.

V and J are TRBV7-6 and TRBJ1-2; TRBD1 aligns across 8 bases. Germline V CDR1 and CDR2: SGHVS, FNYEAQ. This CDR3 region has 14 residues. V was pared by 5 bases and J by 6 bases, with 8 bases of the junction left unmatched. The CDR3 DNA reads TGTGCCAGCAGCCCGTCAGGGGGCTGGCATGGCTACACCTTC. This encodes CASSPSGGWHGYTF. The complete variable domain, with remaining parts taken from reference TRBV7-6 and TRBJ1-2, reads GAGVSQSPRYKVTKRGQDVALRCDPISGHVSLYWYRQALGQGPEFLTYFNYEAQQDKSGLPNDRFSAERPEGSISTLTIQRTEQRDSAMYRCASSPSGGWHGYTFGSGTRLTVV.

This clonotype was counted only a few times. The chain joins TRBV4-1 to TRBJ2-1; 8 bases fit TRBD2. The CDR3 loop spans 17 amino acids. Germline trimming cut 5 bases from V and 0 bases from J; bases unmatched to any gene: 9. Germline CDR1 and CDR2: MGHRA and YSYEKL. The CDR3 here is CASSWVAGTSSYNEQFF. The CDR3, as DNA: TGCGCCAGCAGCTGGGTAGCGGGGACAAGCTCCTACAATGAGCAGTTCTTC.

The sample holds a few counts of this clonotype. This chain links TRBV7-9 with TRBJ2-5; 7 bases agree with TRBD1. This CDR3 comprises 14 residues. Germline lookup yields CDR1 SEHNR and CDR2 FQNEAQ (reference sequence). After removal of 3 bases from V and 3 bases from J, the junction contained 4 bases not matched to a gene. The CDR3: CASSFRQGEETQYF. The CDR3 region has the DNA TGTGCCAGCAGCTTTCGACAGGGAGAAGAGACCCAGTACTTC.

This clonotype was counted between two and nine times. The chain employs TRBV27 and TRBJ2-5; D is uncertain. The germline V and J ends were trimmed by 3 bases and 2 bases, with 10 bases remaining between them. The CDR3 extends over 14 amino acids. Germline loops: CDR1 MNHEY, CDR2 SMNVEV (reference sequence). The CDR3 DNA reads as TGTGCCAGCAGTTTCCACGGAAGACAAGAGACCCAGTACTTC. Translating gives CASSFHGRQETQYF.

The genes are TRBV30 and TRBJ1-5; D possibly corresponds to TRBD1 (6 bases). The CDR3 loop spans 16 amino acids. Trimming cost V 4 bases and J 3 bases, with 19 bases left between them. Per germline, CDR1 GTSNPN and CDR2 SVGIG (reference sequence). The CDR3 loop reads CAWTGQGGGHNQPQHF. The CDR3 DNA reads TGTGCCTGGACGGGTCAGGGAGGGGGTCACAATCAGCCCCAGCATTTT.

The V call is TRBV28, the J call TRBJ2-7; D unresolved. The CDR3 runs to 12 residues. Looked up from germline, CDR1 is MDHEN and CDR2 is SYDVKM. V lost 3 bases and J 6 bases, leaving 9 bases between the germline ends. The CDR3 nucleotides are TGTGCCAGCAGTTTCGGAGCCGCCGAGCAGTACTTC. It encodes CASSFGAAEQYF.

This clonotype was observed a handful of times. The chain joins TRBV2 to TRBJ2-4; weak D call: TRBD2 (6 bases). The V gene's germline CDR1 is SNHLY and CDR2 FYNNEI. CDR3 length: 13 amino acids. The ends were cut back, 7 bases at V and 6 bases at J, with 13 bases in the middle. CDR3 loop: CASMDEGGNIQYF. The CDR3 DNA follows: TGTGCCAGCATGGACGAGGGAGGAAACATTCAGTACTTC.

The CDR3 DNA follows: TGTGCCAGCAGCTTAGACCCCAGGGGCCTCGGGACCGGGGAGCTGTTTTTT. Protein sequence: CASSLDPRGLGTGELFF. The gene calls are TRBV7-6 and TRBJ2-2; tentative D call: TRBD1 (6 bases). CDR3 length: 17 residues. The V end was cut by 1 base, the J end by 5 bases, with 17 bases between. Germline CDR1 and CDR2: SGHVS and FNYEAQ.

Only a few counts were recorded for this clonotype. This rearrangement joins TRBV2 to TRBJ1-1; maybe TRBD1 (6 bases). V lost 9 bases to trimming and J lost 1 base, with 9 bases between them. This CDR3 comprises 12 residues. CDR1 and CDR2 (germline): SNHLY, FYNNEI. CDR3 region: CARGGSNTEAFF. CDR3 DNA: TGTGCCAGAGGGGGATCGAACACTGAAGCTTTCTTT.

This clonotype was observed a few times. The chain recombines TRBV6-2 or TRBV6-3 with TRBJ2-5; 8 nucleotides match TRBD2. V shed 2 bases, J shed 3 bases, and the junction held 14 bases outside the gene matches. Per the germline V gene, CDR1 is MNHEY and CDR2 is SVGEGT. CDR3 length: 18 amino acids. CDR3 protein: CASSYAMLAGGSEETQYF. The CDR3 region has the DNA TGTGCCAGCAGTTACGCCATGCTAGCGGGCGGCAGTGAAGAGACCCAGTACTTC.

The chain carries TRBV14 and TRBJ2-2, with D tentatively TRBD2 (5 bases). Germline CDR1 is SGHDN and CDR2 is FVKESK. V was shortened by 5 bases and J by 7 bases, with 20 bases between the two germline ends. The CDR3 has 16 amino acids. Here the CDR3 DNA reads TGTGCCAGCAGCTCCGGACTGAAAGTTTTCGACGGGGAGCTGTTTTTT. Translating it yields CASSSGLKVFDGELFF.